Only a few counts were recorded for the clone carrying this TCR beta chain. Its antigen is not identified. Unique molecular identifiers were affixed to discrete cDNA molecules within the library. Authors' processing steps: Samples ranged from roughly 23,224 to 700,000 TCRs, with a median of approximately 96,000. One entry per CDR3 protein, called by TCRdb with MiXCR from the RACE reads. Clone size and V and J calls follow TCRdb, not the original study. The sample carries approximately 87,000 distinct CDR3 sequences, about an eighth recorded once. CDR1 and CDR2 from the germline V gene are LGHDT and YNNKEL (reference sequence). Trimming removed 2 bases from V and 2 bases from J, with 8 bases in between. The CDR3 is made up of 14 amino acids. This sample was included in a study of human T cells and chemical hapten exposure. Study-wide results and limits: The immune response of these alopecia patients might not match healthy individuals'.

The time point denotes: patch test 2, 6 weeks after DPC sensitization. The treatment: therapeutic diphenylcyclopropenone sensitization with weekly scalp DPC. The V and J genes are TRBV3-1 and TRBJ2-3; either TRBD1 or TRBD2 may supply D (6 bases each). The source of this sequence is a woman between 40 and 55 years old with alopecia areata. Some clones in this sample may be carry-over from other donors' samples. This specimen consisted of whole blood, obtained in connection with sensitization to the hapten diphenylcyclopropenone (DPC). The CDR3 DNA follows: TGTGCCAGCAGCCAACGGGGGCCCACAGATACGCAGTATTTT. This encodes CASSQRGPTDTQYF.